This TCR beta chain was observed in a study of memory CD8 T cells in hepatitis C reinfection. The wider study: A couple of donors cleared primary HCV but became chronic after reinfection. Samples before reinfection came 55 to 20 weeks prior to detection.

Stated time point: pre-reinfection, 55 to 20 weeks before reinfection detection. No in vitro expansion preceded TCR sequencing of the sorted cells. CDR1 and CDR2 from the germline V gene are MDHEN and SYDVKM. The CDR3 has 15 residues. The ends lost 3 bases at V and 6 bases at J; junction bases unmatched: 5. Measured with immunoSEQ multiplex PCR; TCRdb has only the in-frame clones, and not every one. The sample records more than 45,000 clones, about 90% being singletons. The sample taken for sequencing was naive CD8+ T cells sorted from blood. This TCR was recovered from a man younger than 30 with hepatitis C virus infection. The chain recombines TRBV28 with TRBJ2-6, with TRBD1 matching 7 bases. Here the CDR3 reads CASSLIQGPANVLTF. In DNA form, the CDR3 reads TGTGCCAGCAGTTTGATACAGGGGCCGGCCAACGTCCTGACTTTC. Supplemented by reference TRBV28 and TRBJ2-6, the full variable domain reads DVKVTQSSRYLVKRTGEKVFLECVQDMDHENMFWYRQDPGLGLRLIYFSYDVKMKEKGDIPEGYSVSREKKERFSLILESASTNQTSMYLCASSLIQGPANVLTFGAGSRLTVL.